These 17 T cell receptor beta chains came from one sample sequenced in a study of cytotoxic CD8 clonotypes in ibrutinib-treated CLL (dated by TCRdb to about 2021). The time point label corresponds to: about eleven months on ibrutinib. Library preparation employed the immunoSEQ multiplex PCR assay. Here the immuneACCESS table is served through TCRdb, limited to in-frame sequences with V and J called. Missing clones are a known gap in these copies; in checked studies unresolved V genes cover under half, and the rest lacks a known reason. Counted in this sample were some 140,000 clones; approximately 89% of them appeared once. The ten top clones hold approximately 10% of the sample. The sample consisted of PBMCs, taken after 12 months of ibrutinib treatment. The receptor source for this set is a human donor with chronic lymphocytic leukemia.

This clone showed up just a few times. The chain couples TRBV30 to TRBJ1-2; TRBD1 aligns across 9 bases. The V gene end was trimmed by 6 bases and the J gene end by 8 bases; junction bases not matched to a gene: 7. In germline, CDR1 is GTSNPN, CDR2 SVGIG (reference sequence). There are 12 residues in the CDR3. CDR3: CACTGGVYGYTF. CDR3 nucleotides: TGTGCCTGCACAGGGGGCGTGTACGGCTACACCTTC.

The gene calls are TRBV28 and TRBJ2-1, with 7 nucleotides matching TRBD1. The CDR3 is made up of 16 amino acids. Trimming cost V 2 bases and J 7 bases; bases outside gene matches: 11. The germline CDR1 and CDR2 sequences are MDHEN and SYDVKM. CDR3 coding DNA: TGTGCCAGCAGTTTACATACAGGGGTGGAAGGGAATGAGCAGTTCTTC. It codes for CASSLHTGVEGNEQFF.

This chain uses TRBV7-6 with TRBJ2-5; D is unresolved. Per germline, CDR1 SGHVS and CDR2 FNYEAQ. V lost 5 bases to trimming and J lost 5 bases, with 15 bases between them. This CDR3 spans 14 amino acids. CDR3 protein: CASSPSTQRETQYF. In DNA form, the CDR3 reads TGTGCCAGCAGCCCATCCACCCAACGGGAGACCCAGTACTTC.

The chain is built from TRBV18 and TRBJ2-1; D tentatively reads TRBD1 or TRBD2 (6 bases each). The germline V and J ends were trimmed by 3 bases and 2 bases, with 14 bases remaining between them. CDR3 size: 16 residues. The V gene's germline CDR1 is KGHSH and CDR2 LQKENI. The CDR3 nucleotides read TGTGCCAGCTCACCTAGAGGGGGACTCACCTACAATGAGCAGTTCTTC. Amino acids: CASSPRGGLTYNEQFF.

The rearrangement links TRBV7-9 to TRBJ1-2, with 10 bases aligning to TRBD1. The CDR3 consists of 16 residues. Germline V gene lookup returns CDR1 SEHNR and CDR2 FQNEAQ (reference sequence). V shed 5 bases and J 8 bases; nucleotides not matched to a gene: 14. This CDR3 reads CASSQQAGTGEYGYTF. The CDR3 bases are TGTGCCAGCAGCCAACAAGCCGGGACAGGGGAGTACGGCTACACCTTC.

The chain is built from TRBV30 and TRBJ2-5; D is perhaps TRBD1 (5 bases). Germline loops: CDR1 GTSNPN, CDR2 SVGIG (reference sequence). The CDR3 is made up of 13 amino acids. V was shortened by 8 bases and J by 5 bases, with 18 bases between the two germline ends. Here the CDR3 reads CARKGILSETQYF. The CDR3 region has the DNA TGTGCCCGGAAGGGGATTCTCTCGGAGACCCAGTACTTC.

CDR3 coding DNA: TGTGCCAGCAGACACAGGGGGCTAACTCAGCCCCAGCATTTT. It yields the protein CASRHRGLTQPQHF. The chain has TRBV6-5 and TRBJ1-5, with 9 bases fitting TRBD1. CDR1 is MNHEY and CDR2 is SVGAGI in the germline V gene. Trimming removed 6 bases from V and 6 bases from J; junction bases left unmatched: 6. This CDR3 comprises 14 residues.

The genes are TRBV27 and TRBJ1-1; D unresolved. The CDR3 sequence is 14 residues long. Trimming removed 5 bases from V and 1 base from J, with 11 bases in between. Germline CDR1 and CDR2: MNHEY and SMNVEV (reference sequence). CDR3 sequence reads: CASSHGQPNTEAFF. The CDR3 DNA follows: TGTGCCAGCAGTCATGGGCAGCCGAACACTGAAGCTTTCTTT.

The chain links TRBV7-3 to TRBJ1-1; D is uncertain. Trimming pared 0 bases from V and 0 bases from J, leaving 11 bases between. The CDR3 is 16 residues long. Per the germline V gene, CDR1 is SGHTA and CDR2 is FQGTGA. In nucleotides, the CDR3 is TGTGCCAGCAGCTTAACCCCGATACAACTGAACACTGAAGCTTTCTTT. Its protein product is CASSLTPIQLNTEAFF.

The chain employs TRBV28 and TRBJ2-2; 10 bases are shared with TRBD1. CDR3 length: 18 residues. Germline V gene sequence: CDR1 MDHEN, CDR2 SYDVKM. V trimming: 3 bases; J trimming: 1 base; junction bases outside the gene matches: 8. In DNA, the CDR3 is TGTGCCAGCAGTTTGCCGGGACAGGGGTGGGGGAACACCGGGGAGCTGTTTTTT. It specifies CASSLPGQGWGNTGELFF.

The V call is TRBV28, the J call TRBJ1-4; a possible D gene is TRBD1 (6 bases). Germline V gene sequence: CDR1 MDHEN, CDR2 SYDVKM. This CDR3 contains 13 residues. The V end was cut by 8 bases, the J end by 8 bases, with 15 bases between. The CDR3 is CASQGGGQEKLFF. The CDR3 DNA follows: TGTGCCAGCCAAGGAGGGGGGCAGGAAAAACTGTTTTTT. Based on the CDR3 plus reference TRBV28 and TRBJ1-4, the full variable domain is DVKVTQSSRYLVKRTGEKVFLECVQDMDHENMFWYRQDPGLGLRLIYFSYDVKMKEKGDIPEGYSVSREKKERFSLILESASTNQTSMYLCASQGGGQEKLFFGSGTQLSVL.

The J gene is TRBJ2-5, the V gene TRBV6-4; possible D gene TRBD1, 6 bases. The V end was cut by 5 bases, the J end by 6 bases, with 13 bases between. CDR1 is MRHNA and CDR2 is SNTAGT in the germline V gene. This CDR3 contains 13 residues. The CDR3 sequence is CASSTDRGKTQYF. In nucleotides, the CDR3 is TGTGCCAGCAGTACCGATAGGGGGAAGACCCAGTACTTC.

The chain links TRBV10-3 to TRBJ2-3; 9 positions match TRBD1. Unmatched junction bases numbered 11, after V lost 10 bases and J lost 0 bases. CDR1 is ENHRY, CDR2 SYGVKD, per germline. The CDR3 spans 16 residues. This CDR3 is CATGVGQGSSTDTQYF. CDR3 bases: TGTGCCACCGGCGTGGGACAGGGTTCTAGCACAGATACGCAGTATTTT.

The chain links TRBV7-9 to TRBJ1-2; TRBD1 might be the D (6 bases). The CDR3 is 11 amino acids. Germline V lookup: CDR1 SEHNR, CDR2 FQNEAQ (reference sequence). V shed 5 bases and J shed 7 bases, with 8 bases lying between them. The CDR3: CASSPDSGYTF. As DNA, the CDR3 is TGTGCCAGCAGCCCGGACAGTGGCTACACCTTC.

The V and J genes are TRBV30 and TRBJ1-2; perhaps TRBD1 as D (5 bases). Germline CDR1 reads GTSNPN; CDR2 reads SVGIG (reference sequence). This CDR3 is 16 amino acids long. V was shortened by 2 bases and J by 6 bases, with 22 bases between the two germline ends. The CDR3 sequence is CAWSRSKGNWDHGYTF. The CDR3 bases are TGTGCCTGGAGTCGATCTAAGGGGAACTGGGATCATGGCTACACCTTC.

The rearrangement joins TRBV30 to TRBJ2-7; possibly TRBD1 for D (6 bases). The CDR3 loop spans 15 amino acids. Germline assignment: CDR1 GTSNPN and CDR2 SVGIG (reference sequence). V shed 0 bases and J shed 0 bases, with 12 bases lying between them. The CDR3 region has the DNA TGTGCCTGGAGTGTACCCAGGGGAAGCTCCTACGAGCAGTACTTC. It translates to CAWSVPRGSSYEQYF.

CDR3 protein: CASSLDPSGANVLTF. The CDR3 coding sequence is TGCGCCAGCAGCCTCGACCCTTCTGGGGCCAACGTCCTGACTTTC. The chain employs TRBV5-1 and TRBJ2-6; D unresolved. V lost 4 bases, J lost 1 base, and 9 bases lay in between. Germline CDR1 and CDR2: SGHRS and YFSETQ. The CDR3 spans 15 residues.